This TCR beta chain was sequenced during a study of CD8+CD57+ T cells in acquired aplastic anemia. Trimming cost V 8 bases and J 5 bases; bases outside gene matches: 8. The CDR3 runs to 15 residues. The germline CDR1 and CDR2 sequences are MNHNS and SASEGT. An expansion of CD8+CD57+ cells by flow cytometry had been shown in patients chosen for sequencing. Genomic DNA, serving as template, underwent TCR beta VDJ and CDR3 profiling. MiXCR, applied by TCRdb to the reads, yields one record per CDR3 protein. The data hold over 150,000 distinct CDR3 sequences, with about 48% observed a single time. Sample: sorted CD4+, CD8+, or CD8+CD57+ T cells (not recorded which) from PBMCs. The V and J genes are TRBV6-1 and TRBJ2-1, with 11 bases matching TRBD1. This TCR derives from a human donor with aplastic anemia. The CDR3 is CASGNRDRGDNEQFF. In nucleotides, the CDR3 is TGTGCCAGCGGAAACCGGGACAGGGGGGACAATGAGCAGTTCTTC.